A selection of T cell receptor beta chains follows, all from one sample in a study of blood T cell repertoires in COVID-19. This table comes from immunoSEQ multiplex PCR, and its TCRdb copy is limited to in-frame clones, with some not included. The sample lists fewer than 120,000 clones, roughly 85% occurring once. The sample comprised peripheral blood. Source of these receptors: a woman of 80 years or more with active or convalescent COVID-19. Both conserved end residues are part of each CDR3. A D gene is named only where the DNA matches it firmly. The size of a clone is reported for some rows only, either as once, few or many, or as a class for expanded clones.

>TRBV4-1|TRBJ1-4|NA|15|NA
TGCGCCAGCAGCCAACGGGGGGGGGCTAATGAAAAACTGTTTTTT
CASSQRGGANEKLFF
>TRBV9|TRBJ2-2|NA|17|TRBD2
TGTGCCAGCAGCGCCTCTGGGACTAGCGGGAGTGCCGGGGAGCTGTTTTTT
CASSASGTSGSAGELFF
>TRBV7-9|TRBJ2-2|NA|14|NA
TGTGCCAGCAGCTTAGGCGGGTTTACCGGGGAGCTGTTTTTT
CASSLGGFTGELFF
>TRBV9|TRBJ2-5|once|16|NA
TGTGCCAGCAGCGTAGGGGCTAATGGGGCAAGCGAGACCCAGTACTTC
CASSVGANGASETQYF
>TRBV6-2/TRBV6-3|TRBJ2-1|NA|17|TRBD2
TGTGCCAGCAGTTTCCGACTAGCGGGACAGGGACCCAATGAGCAGTTCTTC
CASSFRLAGQGPNEQFF
>TRBV3-1/TRBV3-2|TRBJ2-5|NA|14|TRBD2
TGTGCCAGCAGCCTGACTAGCGGCCTAGAGACCCAGTACTTC
CASSLTSGLETQYF
>TRBV18|TRBJ2-7|NA|17|NA
TGTGCCAGCGCTTCCGTTGGCGGGGCGGAATTGTTCTCCGAGCAGTACTTC
CASASVGGAELFSEQYF
>TRBV5-1|TRBJ2-5|once|15|TRBD2
TGCGCCAGCAGACTGACAGCGGGGGGTAGGGAGACCCAGTACTTC
CASRLTAGGRETQYF
>TRBV3-1/TRBV3-2|TRBJ2-1|few|16|TRBD2
TGTGCCAGCGTCCTTTCCAGCGGGAGTTCACGCAATGAGCAGTTCTTC
CASVLSSGSSRNEQFF
>TRBV24-1|TRBJ2-5|NA|16|TRBD2
TGTGCCACACAAGGGACTAGCGGGAGCCTGCAAGAGACCCAGTACTTC
CATQGTSGSLQETQYF
>TRBV12-3/TRBV12-4|TRBJ1-1|NA|13|NA
TGTGCCAGCAGTTTCCAGGGTACGGCTGAAGCTTTCTTT
CASSFQGTAEAFF
>TRBV18|TRBJ1-2|NA|12|TRBD1
TGTGCCAGCTCACCGACAGGGTTCAACTACACCTTC
CASSPTGFNYTF
>TRBV20-1|TRBJ1-1|NA|9|NA
TGCAGTGCTAGGGGGGGGGCTTTCTTT
CSARGGAFF
>TRBV24-1|TRBJ2-7|NA|13|NA
TGTGCCACCAGTGACCCAGTCTCCTACGAGCAGTACTTC
CATSDPVSYEQYF
>TRBV7-3|TRBJ2-1|NA|15|NA
TGTGCCAGCAGCTTAGACAGAAGCTCCTACAATGAGCAGTTCTTC
CASSLDRSSYNEQFF
>TRBV7-3|TRBJ2-3|NA|17|TRBD2
TGTGCCAGCAGCACCCAGGGAGGACTAGCGGGCACAGATACGCAGTATTTT
CASSTQGGLAGTDTQYF
>TRBV30|TRBJ1-6|few|13|NA
TGTGCCTGGAGGGAACAGGGAGATTCACCCCTCCACTTT
CAWREQGDSPLHF
>TRBV7-2|TRBJ2-4|NA|15|TRBD2
TGTGCCAGCAGCTTAGCGGGAGGGCAGGGAAACATTCAGTACTTC
CASSLAGGQGNIQYF
>TRBV7-9|TRBJ2-2|NA|14|NA
TGTGCCAGCAGCTTCCAGGGGGGCGGCGGGGAGCTGTTTTTT
CASSFQGGGGELFF
>TRBV28|TRBJ2-7|NA|16|TRBD2
TGTGCCAGCAATAAACCGGGACTAGCGAGCTCCTACGAGCAGTACTTC
CASNKPGLASSYEQYF
>TRBV18|TRBJ2-1|NA|16|TRBD1
TGTGCCAGCTCACCGCTGACAGGGCCTATCTACAATGAGCAGTTCTTC
CASSPLTGPIYNEQFF
>TRBV5-1|TRBJ2-3|NA|16|TRBD1
TGCGCCAGCAGCCCCGGACAGGGGACTAGCACAGATACGCAGTATTTT
CASSPGQGTSTDTQYF
>TRBV4-1|TRBJ2-5|NA|14|NA
TGCGCCAGCAGCCAAGGCGACGCCCTAGTGGCCCAGTACTTC
CASSQGDALVAQYF
>TRBV18|TRBJ2-7|once|13|NA
TGTGCCAGCTCCGGTGGCGGGGACGGCGAGCAGTACTTC
CASSGGGDGEQYF
>TRBV11-2|TRBJ2-3|NA|15|NA
TGTGCCAGCAGCTTCCGCGGGACTAGCACAGATACGCAGTATTTT
CASSFRGTSTDTQYF
>TRBV10-3|TRBJ2-1|few|18|NA
TGTGCCATCAGTGAACCTTCCGCTAGCCGAAACTCCTACAATGAGCAGTTCTTC
CAISEPSASRNSYNEQFF
>TRBV10-3|TRBJ1-2|NA|11|NA
TGTGCCACTGGCGGGGGGGGTGGCTACACCTTC
CATGGGGGYTF
>TRBV28|TRBJ1-1|NA|16|TRBD1
TGTGCCAGCAGCCCCGGACAGGAGGCTAGGAACACTGAAGCTTTCTTT
CASSPGQEARNTEAFF
>TRBV21-1|TRBJ2-1|NA|16|NA
TGTGCCAGCAGCAAAGGCAGATACAGGGGAGACAATGAGCAGTTCTTC
CASSKGRYRGDNEQFF
>TRBV7-9|TRBJ2-3|NA|15|NA
TGTGCCAGCAGCCAGGTGAAGGCAAGCACAGATACGCAGTATTTT
CASSQVKASTDTQYF
>TRBV12-3/TRBV12-4|TRBJ1-1|NA|13|NA
TGTGCCAGCAGCCGACAGGATTTCACTGAAGCTTTCTTT
CASSRQDFTEAFF
>TRBV7-7|TRBJ2-5|NA|14|TRBD1
TGTGCTAGCAGCTCGACAGGGGGCGGTGAGACCCAGTACTTC
CASSSTGGGETQYF
>TRBV5-5|TRBJ1-2|NA|17|TRBD1
TGTGCCAGCAGCTTACCGGGACAGGGGGCGAAGGTAAGTGGCTACACCTTC
CASSLPGQGAKVSGYTF
>TRBV5-1|TRBJ1-1|NA|16|NA
TGCGCCAGCAGCTTGGTGGGGAGCACCCTGAACACTGAAGCTTTCTTT
CASSLVGSTLNTEAFF
>TRBV28|TRBJ2-4|NA|15|NA
TGTGCCAGCAGTCCTCCAGGGGGGGCCAAAAACATTCAGTACTTC
CASSPPGGAKNIQYF
>TRBV6-5|TRBJ2-2|NA|13|NA
TGTGCCACCAACGGGGGGAACACCGGGGAGCTGTTTTTT
CATNGGNTGELFF
>TRBV5-1|TRBJ2-4|few|21|TRBD2
TGCGCCAGCAGCTTGGAGGCTAGCGGGACAACGCAAGTTCTAGCCAAAAACATTCAGTACTTC
CASSLEASGTTQVLAKNIQYF